The 23 T cell receptor beta chains below come from one sample, sequenced in a study of blood T cells in healthy people across ages. It was with a sample-barcoded 5' primer and a J-beta primer mix that a second PCR of roughly 7 to 12 cycles was run. TCRdb analysed the 5' RACE reads with MiXCR anew, one entry per CDR3 protein. Of about 930,000 distinct CDR3 sequences in the sample, almost 30% were seen once. The sample was also reused in another study, on T cells of mothers and their children.

Sequenced input: blood. The receptor set was obtained from a woman aged 40 to 50 in good health.

In its sample, this clonotype was seen a few times. V and J are TRBV7-8 and TRBJ1-5; no reliable D call. The CDR3 loop spans 15 amino acids. V gave up 4 bases and J gave up 0 bases, with 10 bases separating them. In germline, CDR1 is SGHVS, CDR2 FQNEAQ. CDR3 loop: CASSSIQLSNQPQHF. The CDR3 DNA reads as TGTGCCAGCAGCTCAATACAGCTTAGCAATCAGCCCCAGCATTTT.

The rearrangement uses TRBV5-5 and TRBJ1-5, with D hard to call. The germline V and J ends were trimmed by 4 bases and 1 base, with 21 bases remaining between them. The germline gives CDR1 SGHKS, CDR2 YYEKEE (reference sequence). The CDR3 is 18 residues long. Here the CDR3 reads CASSTSGSGQRSNQPQHF. The CDR3 DNA sequence: TGTGCCAGCAGCACCTCAGGCAGTGGCCAAAGGAGCAATCAGCCCCAGCATTTT.

Regarding this clonotype: This could be a read error, since a much larger clone is one nucleotide away. The chain joins TRBV27 to TRBJ2-1; possible D gene TRBD2, 6 bases. Looked up from germline, CDR1 is MNHEY and CDR2 is SMNVEV (reference sequence). This CDR3 has 14 amino acids. V was shortened by 6 bases and J by 8 bases, with 17 bases between the two germline ends. CDR3 loop: CASSLTEGGDEQFF. Written as DNA, the CDR3 is TGTGCCAGCAGCCTGACAGAGGGCGGGGATGAGCAGTTCTTC.

With regard to this clonotype: With a much larger clone just one base away, this may be a read error. V is TRBV15 and J is TRBJ2-4; 10 positions agree with TRBD1. The CDR3 is 14 amino acids. CDR1 is LNHNV and CDR2 is YYDKDF in the germline V gene (reference sequence). The V segment lost 1 base and the J segment 13 bases; nucleotides outside the gene matches: 7. CDR3 loop: CATSRARTGGEQYF. The CDR3 nucleotides are TGTGCCACCAGCAGAGCTCGGACAGGGGGTGAGCAGTACTTC.

Here the CDR3 reads CASSSGLAGTQETQYF. The CDR3 DNA follows: TGTGCCAGCAGCTCGGGACTAGCGGGGACCCAAGAGACCCAGTACTTC. This chain connects TRBV7-3 to TRBJ2-5, with TRBD2 matching 13 bases. Germline CDR1 reads SGHTA; CDR2 reads FQGTGA. V lost 4 bases and J lost 1; bases outside the gene matches: 3. The CDR3 runs 16 residues.

On this clonotype: Germline and junction disagree at one end, which may indicate a read error. The genes are TRBV12-3 or TRBV12-4 and TRBJ2-3; TRBD2 matches at 8 bases. The CDR3 has 15 residues. The CDR3 DNA reads as TGTACCAGCAGTCCGATCGGACTAGCCGGAGATACGCAGTATTTT. Amino acids: CTSSPIGLAGDTQYF.

This chain uses TRBV29-1 with TRBJ1-2; the D is unclear. Trimming took off 0 bases at V and 4 bases at J, with 6 bases between the two ends. The CDR3 totals 12 residues. CDR1 and CDR2 (germline): SQVTM, ANQGSEA. CDR3 region: CSVEDLVYGYTF. CDR3 in DNA: TGCAGCGTTGAAGATCTAGTCTATGGCTACACCTTC. The variable domain in full, completed from reference TRBV29-1 and TRBJ1-2, reads SAVISQKPSRDICQRGTSLTIQCQVDSQVTMMFWYRQQPGQSLTLIATANQGSEATYESGFVIDKFPISRPNLTFSTLTVSNMSPEDSSIYLCSVEDLVYGYTFGSGTRLTVV.

This clonotype showed up many times. V and J are TRBV4-1 and TRBJ1-1, with D perhaps TRBD1 (6 bases). The ends were cut back, 0 bases at V and 4 bases at J, with 15 bases in the middle. The germline gives CDR1 MGHRA, CDR2 YSYEKL. The CDR3 sequence is 16 residues long. As DNA, the CDR3 is TGCGCCAGCAGCCAAGAGGCGGGGGCAAGGGGCACTGAAGCTTTCTTT. Its translation is CASSQEAGARGTEAFF.

This chain links TRBV13 with TRBJ2-5, with 8 bases that match TRBD1. Looked up from germline, CDR1 is PRHDT and CDR2 is FYEKMQ (reference sequence). Germline trimming cut 1 base from V and 11 bases from J; bases unmatched to any gene: 12. This CDR3 has 15 residues. The CDR3 loop reads CASSLAGTGYPEQYF. In DNA, the CDR3 is TGTGCCAGCAGCTTAGCCGGGACAGGATACCCTGAGCAGTACTTC.

The chain recombines TRBV11-2 with TRBJ2-1; D is possibly TRBD1 (6 bases). The CDR3 totals 14 residues. Germline lookup yields CDR1 SGHAT and CDR2 FQNNGV. V lost 10 bases and J lost 4, with 17 bases in between. CDR3 region: CATIVQGLYNEQFF. As DNA, the CDR3 is TGTGCCACCATTGTACAGGGATTATACAATGAGCAGTTCTTC.

This clonotype was seen only a few times. With a much larger clone just one base away, this may be a read error. This chain links TRBV7-8 with TRBJ1-4, with TRBD1 matching 7 bases. The CDR3 contains 16 residues. The germline V gene has CDR1 SGHVS and CDR2 FQNEAQ. Written as DNA, the CDR3 is TGTGCCAGCAGCTTAAGAAAACAGGGGTTGAATGAAAAACGGTTTTTT. Amino acid sequence: CASSLRKQGLNEKRFF.

As to this clonotype: Sequence at one end of the junction differs from germline and may be a read error. CDR3 region: CASSVAGHINTDTQYF. In DNA form, the CDR3 reads TGTGCCAGCAGCGTAGCCGGACACATAAACACAGATACGCAGTATTTT. This chain connects TRBV7-2 to TRBJ2-3; a weak D match, TRBD1 (5 bases). The CDR3 length is 16 residues. Germline V gene data show CDR1 as SGHTA and CDR2 as FQGNSA.

The J gene is TRBJ2-2, the V gene TRBV27; 8 bases match TRBD1. Germline V gene lookup returns CDR1 MNHEY and CDR2 SMNVEV (reference sequence). V dropped 2 bases and J dropped 1; count of bases not matched to a gene: 3. The CDR3 consists of 16 residues. This CDR3 reads CASSLPGTGNTGELFF. CDR3 in DNA: TGTGCCAGCAGTTTACCCGGGACAGGGAACACCGGGGAGCTGTTTTTT.

In this sample, this clonotype turned up many times. The chain has TRBV10-3 and TRBJ2-6; D may be TRBD2 (5 bases). Germline-derived CDR1 and CDR2 are ENHRY and SYGVKD. The CDR3 contains 16 residues. Trimming shortened V by 0 bases and J by 4 bases, and 10 bases separated the two germline ends. The CDR3 reads CAISESGASGANVLTF. In nucleotides, the CDR3 is TGTGCCATCAGTGAGTCGGGAGCTTCAGGGGCCAACGTCCTGACTTTC.

In this sample, this clonotype turned up a few times. The rearrangement uses TRBV13 and TRBJ2-4, with 12 bases that match TRBD1. The CDR3 spans 18 residues. Trimming at V came to 6 bases and at J to 1 base, leaving 10 bases not matched to a gene. Germline values: CDR1 PRHDT, CDR2 FYEKMQ (reference sequence). The chain's CDR3 is CASRDTGTGGAAKNIQYF. In DNA, the CDR3 is TGTGCCAGCAGAGATACCGGGACAGGGGGCGCCGCCAAAAACATTCAGTACTTC.

Ten or more counts support this clonotype. The V and J genes are TRBV12-3 or TRBV12-4 and TRBJ2-7, with 8 bases that match TRBD1. The CDR3 spans 14 residues. After removal of 0 bases from V and 7 bases from J, the junction contained 5 bases not matched to a gene. This CDR3 reads CASSLAHRDREQYF. The CDR3 bases are TGTGCCAGCAGTTTAGCGCACCGGGACAGGGAGCAGTACTTC.

Written as DNA, the CDR3 is TGTGCCAGCTCCGGGACAGGGGAGAAATACGAGCAGTACTTC. It specifies CASSGTGEKYEQYF. The chain uses TRBV9 and TRBJ2-4; 10 bases agree with TRBD1. The J call may be wrong; the DNA end is better matched by TRBJ2-7. The CDR3 runs to 14 residues. Looked up from germline, CDR1 is SGDLS and CDR2 is YYNGEE.

This rearrangement joins TRBV7-2 to TRBJ2-1; D is possibly TRBD2 (6 bases). Trimming removed 3 bases at V and 10 bases at J, with 19 bases between. CDR1 is SGHTA and CDR2 is FQGNSA in the germline V gene. The CDR3 runs 15 residues. The DNA of the CDR3 is TGTGCCAGCAGCTTGGAGGGAACACCAGGAGGAGAGCAGTTCTTC. Translated: CASSLEGTPGGEQFF.

This clonotype was counted many times. The chain carries TRBV7-2 and TRBJ1-5; 8 bases agree with TRBD1. Germline CDR1 and CDR2: SGHTA and FQGNSA. The CDR3 is made up of 17 amino acids. V lost 5 bases to trimming and J lost 3 bases; unmatched junction nucleotides: 12. The CDR3 DNA reads as TGTGCCAGCAGCACCCCAATCGGGACAGGTTACAATCAGCCCCAGCATTTT. Amino acids: CASSTPIGTGYNQPQHF.

This clonotype has at least ten counts. The chain couples TRBV7-2 to TRBJ2-7; D not certain. Germline CDR1 reads SGHTA; CDR2 reads FQGNSA. V dropped 5 bases and J dropped 3 bases, with 11 bases sitting between them. This CDR3 is built from 13 residues. The DNA for the CDR3 is TGTGCCAGCAGCCCCGACGGCTACTACGAGCAGTACTTC. Translation: CASSPDGYYEQYF. The full variable domain, rest sourced from reference TRBV7-2 and TRBJ2-7, is GAGVSQSPSNKVTEKGKDVELRCDPISGHTALYWYRQSLGQGLEFLIYFQGNSAPDKSGLPSDRFSAERTGGSVSTLTIQRTQQEDSAVYLCASSPDGYYEQYFGPGTRLTVT.

This clonotype came up many times. The gene calls are TRBV12-3 or TRBV12-4 and TRBJ2-7; D unresolved. This CDR3 contains 14 residues. The V gene lost 2 bases and the J gene lost 7 bases, with 15 bases spanning the gap. The CDR3 sequence: CASSLSGPFGEQYF. Written as DNA, the CDR3 is TGTGCCAGCAGTTTAAGTGGTCCCTTCGGGGAGCAGTACTTC.

In this sample, this clonotype turned up a few times. The chain links TRBV7-9 to TRBJ1-5; D gene ambiguous. CDR1 is SEHNR and CDR2 is FQNEAQ in the germline V gene (reference sequence). CDR3 length: 15 amino acids. V dropped 3 bases and J dropped 2 bases, with 11 bases sitting between them. DNA of the CDR3: TGTGCCAGCAGCTTTGGAGGGCAGGGCAATCAGCCCCAGCATTTT. Amino acids: CASSFGGQGNQPQHF.

This clonotype was seen many times. This chain connects TRBV15 to TRBJ2-7, with TRBD1 matching over 8 bases. The CDR3 covers 16 residues. Germline V gene sequence: CDR1 LNHNV, CDR2 YYDKDF (reference sequence). V lost 2 bases, J lost 3 bases, and 9 bases stayed unmatched. CDR3 DNA: TGTGCCACCAGCAGATTCCGGGACAGGTCCGTCTACGAGCAGTACTTC. Amino acid sequence: CATSRFRDRSVYEQYF. Full variable domain (remainder filled in from reference TRBV15 and TRBJ2-7): DAMVIQNPRYQVTQFGKPVTLSCSQTLNHNVMYWYQQKSSQAPKLLFHYYDKDFNNEADTPDNFQSRRPNTSFCFLDIRSPGLGDTAMYLCATSRFRDRSVYEQYFGPGTRLTVT.